Listed here are 14 T cell receptor beta chains from one sample, sequenced in a study of cytomegalovirus exposure and HLA in healthy donors (dated by TCRdb to between 2016 and 2019). Libraries were made using the immunoSEQ multiplex PCR assay. This is the immuneACCESS table as TCRdb keeps it, with only in-frame sequences that have V and J called. A part of the clones is gone; compared with another copy, unresolved V genes explain less than half, and the rest is unexplained. The sample data list about 130,000 clones, and approximately 90% of these were observed just once. Less than 7% of the sample is held by the ten biggest clonotypes. The sample consisted of PBMCs. The receptor source for this set is a woman aged 25 to 39 in good health and CMV-seropositive.

The gene calls are TRBV2 and TRBJ2-3; a weak D match, TRBD2 (5 bases). The CDR3 totals 14 residues. Germline CDR1 SNHLY, CDR2 FYNNEI. With 4 bases removed from V and 4 bases from J, the gap between germline ends came to 12 bases. The CDR3 region has the DNA TGTGCCAGCAGTGCCCTACTAGTTTCAGATACGCAGTATTTT. Residues: CASSALLVSDTQYF.

The chain couples TRBV7-6 to TRBJ2-2; a weak D match, TRBD2 (7 bases). V dropped 1 base and J dropped 0 bases, with 12 bases sitting between them. CDR1 and CDR2 (germline): SGHVS, FNYEAQ. This CDR3 has 17 residues. CDR3 in amino acids: CASSLGGGVANTGELFF. CDR3 bases: TGTGCCAGCAGCTTAGGAGGGGGGGTAGCGAACACCGGGGAGCTGTTTTTT.

This rearrangement joins TRBV7-2 to TRBJ2-1; 7 nucleotides match TRBD1. The CDR3 sequence is 16 residues long. Germline V gene lookup returns CDR1 SGHTA and CDR2 FQGNSA. V lost 3 bases and J lost 8; bases outside the gene matches: 13. This CDR3 is CASSFRGSNGAHEQFF. The CDR3 DNA follows: TGTGCCAGCAGCTTCAGGGGGTCCAATGGGGCTCATGAGCAGTTCTTC. Using reference TRBV7-2 and TRBJ2-1 for the parts outside the CDR3, the full variable domain is GAGVSQSPSNKVTEKGKDVELRCDPISGHTALYWYRQSLGQGLEFLIYFQGNSAPDKSGLPSDRFSAERTGGSVSTLTIQRTQQEDSAVYLCASSFRGSNGAHEQFFGPGTRLTVL.

This clone was recorded a few times. This chain uses TRBV5-1 with TRBJ1-6; TRBD1 is a possible D gene (5 bases). From germline, CDR1 is SGHRS and CDR2 YFSETQ. CDR3 length: 13 amino acids. CDR3 bases: TGCGCTACCGCTCACACGGGGGATTCACCCCTCCACTTT. As protein: CATAHTGDSPLHF.

This rearrangement joins TRBV7-9 to TRBJ1-2; the D gene is possibly TRBD1 (6 bases). This CDR3 is 15 amino acids long. Trimming took off 5 bases at V and 7 bases at J, with 20 bases between the two ends. Germline loops: CDR1 SEHNR, CDR2 FQNEAQ (reference sequence). CDR3: CASSNQRGAWFGYTF. As DNA, the CDR3 is TGTGCCAGCAGCAACCAACGGGGGGCCTGGTTTGGCTACACCTTC.

The chain joins TRBV7-6 to TRBJ1-5; D is possibly TRBD1 (6 bases). This CDR3 has 16 residues. Trimming took 0 bases from V and 3 from J, leaving 12 bases between them. Germline V gene lookup returns CDR1 SGHVS and CDR2 FNYEAQ. The CDR3 coding sequence is TGTGCCAGCAGCTTAGCGGCAGGGGTTTCCAATCAGCCCCAGCATTTT. Translation: CASSLAAGVSNQPQHF. Combining the CDR3 with reference TRBV7-6 and TRBJ1-5 gives the whole variable domain GAGVSQSPRYKVTKRGQDVALRCDPISGHVSLYWYRQALGQGPEFLTYFNYEAQQDKSGLPNDRFSAERPEGSISTLTIQRTEQRDSAMYRCASSLAAGVSNQPQHFGDGTRLSIL.

This clone was observed a single time. J is TRBJ2-3 and V is TRBV4-2, with TRBD2 matching over 9 bases. There are 17 residues in the CDR3. Germline CDR1 and CDR2: LGHNA and YNFKEQ. Trimming removed 4 bases from V and 6 bases from J; junction bases left unmatched: 14. In DNA, the CDR3 is TGTGCCAGCAGCCTATCCTTTGGCGGGGGGGAAGGGGATACGCAGTATTTT. Translated, it gives CASSLSFGGGEGDTQYF.

This clone was seen just once. The V gene is TRBV6-1, the J gene TRBJ2-1, with a weak D call TRBD1 (6 bases). The germline gives CDR1 MNHNS, CDR2 SASEGT. Trimming shortened V by 6 bases and J by 0 bases, and 12 bases separated the two germline ends. The CDR3 is 15 amino acids. CDR3 DNA: TGTGCCAGCAGCAGACAGGCTGGCTCCTACAATGAGCAGTTCTTC. Its protein is CASSRQAGSYNEQFF.

V and J are TRBV19 and TRBJ1-1; 8 bases map to TRBD1. The J segment lost 4 bases and the V segment lost 4 bases, leaving 8 bases of the junction unmatched. This CDR3 comprises 15 residues. Germline CDR1 reads LNHDA; CDR2 reads SQIVND (reference sequence). The CDR3 nucleotides read TGTGCCAGTAGTAGCTTGTTCAGGGGGCGCACTGAAGCTTTCTTT. It yields the protein CASSSLFRGRTEAFF. The variable domain in full, with the rest retrieved from reference TRBV19 and TRBJ1-1, is DGGITQSPKYLFRKEGQNVTLSCEQNLNHDAMYWYRQDPGQGLRLIYYSQIVNDFQKGDIAEGYSVSREKKESFPLTVTSAQKNPTAFYLCASSSLFRGRTEAFFGQGTRLTVV.

The chain carries TRBV5-8 and TRBJ1-1, with D perhaps matching TRBD1 (5 bases). Germline loops: CDR1 SGHTS, CDR2 YDEGEE. The CDR3 runs to 16 residues. Trimming took 5 bases from V and 1 from J, leaving 18 bases between them. This CDR3 is CASSFPPGDSNTEAFF. CDR3 nucleotide sequence: TGTGCCAGCAGTTTCCCCCCCGGGGACTCGAACACTGAAGCTTTCTTT. Filled out from reference TRBV5-8 and TRBJ1-1, the complete variable domain reads EAGVTQSPTHLIKTRGQQATLRCSPISGHTSVYWYQQALGLGLQFLLWYDEGEERNRGNFPPRFSGRQFPNYSSELNVNALELEDSALYLCASSFPPGDSNTEAFFGQGTRLTVV.

This chain links TRBV6-6 with TRBJ1-2; TRBD1 matches 7 bases. The J segment lost 3 bases and the V segment lost 6 bases, leaving 13 bases of the junction unmatched. Per germline, CDR1 MNHNY and CDR2 SVGAGI (reference sequence). The CDR3 length is 16 residues. The CDR3 sequence is CASSLNQRQGHYGYTF. As DNA, the CDR3 is TGTGCCAGCAGCCTTAACCAAAGACAGGGACACTATGGCTACACCTTC.

The chain links TRBV29-1 to TRBJ2-7; 7 bases align to TRBD2. The ends lost 4 bases at V and 2 bases at J; junction bases unmatched: 8. CDR3 length: 14 residues. Germline CDR1 is SQVTM and CDR2 is ANQGSEA. DNA for the CDR3: TGCAGCGTTGTTTTCGCGGGGGTGGCCTACGAGCAGTACTTC. Encoded protein: CSVVFAGVAYEQYF.

J is TRBJ2-3 and V is TRBV4-1; a weak D match, TRBD2 (5 bases). Germline V gene data show CDR1 as MGHRA and CDR2 as YSYEKL. The CDR3 has 16 amino acids. Trimming pared 8 bases from V and 2 bases from J, leaving 20 bases between. For the CDR3, the DNA is TGCGCCAGCCGCCGATTCCGTACCGGGAACACAGATACGCAGTATTTT. Its translation: CASRRFRTGNTDTQYF.

The chain is built from TRBV5-1 and TRBJ2-3, with 9 bases aligning to TRBD2. Germline V gene sequence: CDR1 SGHRS, CDR2 YFSETQ. V was pared by 4 bases and J by 8 bases, with 14 bases of the junction left unmatched. This CDR3 contains 16 residues. The CDR3 region has the DNA TGCGCCAGCAGCCCCAGATGGGCGGGAGGGCCGGCTACGCAGTATTTT. Amino acids: CASSPRWAGGPATQYF.